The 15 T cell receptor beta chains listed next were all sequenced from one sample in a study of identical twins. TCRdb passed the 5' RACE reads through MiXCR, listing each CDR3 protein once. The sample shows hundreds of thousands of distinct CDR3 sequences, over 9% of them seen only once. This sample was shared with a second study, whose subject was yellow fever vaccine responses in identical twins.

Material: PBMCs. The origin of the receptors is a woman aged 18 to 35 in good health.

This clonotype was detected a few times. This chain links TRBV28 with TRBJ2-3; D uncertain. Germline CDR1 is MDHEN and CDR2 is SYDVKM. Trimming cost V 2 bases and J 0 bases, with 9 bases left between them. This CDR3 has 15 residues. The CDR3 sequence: CASSLVLLSTDTQYF. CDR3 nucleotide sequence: TGTGCCAGCAGTTTAGTTCTTCTTAGCACAGATACGCAGTATTTT.

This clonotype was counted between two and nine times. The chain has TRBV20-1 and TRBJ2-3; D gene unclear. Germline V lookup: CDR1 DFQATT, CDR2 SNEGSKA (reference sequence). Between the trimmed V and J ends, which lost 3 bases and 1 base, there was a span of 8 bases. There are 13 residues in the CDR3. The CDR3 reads CSARRIGTDTQYF. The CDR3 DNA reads TGCAGTGCTAGGAGGATAGGCACAGATACGCAGTATTTT.

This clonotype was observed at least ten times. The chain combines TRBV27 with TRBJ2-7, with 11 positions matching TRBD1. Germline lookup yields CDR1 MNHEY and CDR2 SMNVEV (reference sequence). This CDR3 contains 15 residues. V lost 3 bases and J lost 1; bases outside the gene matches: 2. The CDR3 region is CASSFGQGASYEQYV. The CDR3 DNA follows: TGTGCCAGCAGTTTCGGACAGGGGGCTTCCTACGAGCAGTACGTC.

Here the CDR3 DNA reads TGCAGCGTTGAGGGGACTAGGTTCGAGAATGAGCAGTTCTTC. This sequence encodes CSVEGTRFENEQFF. V and J are TRBV29-1 and TRBJ2-1; 8 nucleotides agree with TRBD2. There are 14 residues in the CDR3. The V segment lost 3 bases and the J segment 7 bases; nucleotides outside the gene matches: 8. Germline assignment: CDR1 SQVTM and CDR2 ANQGSEA.

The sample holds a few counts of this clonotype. CDR3 in DNA: TGCGCCAGCAGCTTGAGGCAGACAGGGGCAGATACGCAGTATTTT. Translating gives CASSLRQTGADTQYF. The chain joins TRBV5-1 to TRBJ2-3; 8 nucleotides align to TRBD1. The V and J ends lost 1 base and 4 bases, in that order; junction bases with no gene match: 5. There are 15 residues in the CDR3. In germline, CDR1 is SGHRS, CDR2 YFSETQ.

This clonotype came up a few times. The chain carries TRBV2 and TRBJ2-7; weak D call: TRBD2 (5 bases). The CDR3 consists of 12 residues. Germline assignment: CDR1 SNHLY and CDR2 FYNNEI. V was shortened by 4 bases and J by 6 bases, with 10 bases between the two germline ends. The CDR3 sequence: CASSVGVGEQYV. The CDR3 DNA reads TGTGCCAGCAGTGTCGGGGTGGGCGAGCAGTACGTC.

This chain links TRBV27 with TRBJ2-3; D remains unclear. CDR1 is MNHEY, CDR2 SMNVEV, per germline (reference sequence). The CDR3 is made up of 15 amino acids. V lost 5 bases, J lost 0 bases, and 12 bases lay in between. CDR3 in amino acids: CASSTSRPSTDTQYF. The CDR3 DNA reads TGTGCCAGCAGTACCAGTAGACCTAGCACAGATACGCAGTATTTT.

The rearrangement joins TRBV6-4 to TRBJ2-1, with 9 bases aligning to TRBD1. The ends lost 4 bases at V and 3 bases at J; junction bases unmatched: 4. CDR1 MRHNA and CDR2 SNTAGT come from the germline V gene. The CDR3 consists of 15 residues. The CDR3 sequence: CASSGGTGRYNEQFF. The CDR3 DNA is TGTGCCAGCAGTGGTGGGACAGGGCGCTACAATGAGCAGTTCTTC.

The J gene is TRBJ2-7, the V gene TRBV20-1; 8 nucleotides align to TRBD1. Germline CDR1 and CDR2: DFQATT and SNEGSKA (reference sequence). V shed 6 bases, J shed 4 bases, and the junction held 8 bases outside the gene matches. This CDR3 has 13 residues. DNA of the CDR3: TGCAGTGCCCAAGGACAGGGTTTTTACGAGCAGTACTTC. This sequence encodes CSAQGQGFYEQYF.

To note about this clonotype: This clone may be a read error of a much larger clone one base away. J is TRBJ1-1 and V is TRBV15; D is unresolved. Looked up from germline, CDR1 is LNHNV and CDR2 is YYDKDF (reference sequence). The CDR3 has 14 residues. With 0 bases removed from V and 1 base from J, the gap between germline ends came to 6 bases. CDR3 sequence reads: CATSRDTGNTEAFF. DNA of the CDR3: TGTGCCACCAGCAGAGATACGGGGAACACTGAAGCTTTCTTT.

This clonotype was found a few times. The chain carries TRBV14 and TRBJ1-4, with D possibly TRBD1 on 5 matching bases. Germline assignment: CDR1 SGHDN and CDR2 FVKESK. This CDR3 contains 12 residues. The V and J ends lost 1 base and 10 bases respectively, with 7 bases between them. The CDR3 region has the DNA TGTGCCAGCAGCCAAGGGGGGGTAAAACTGTTTTTT. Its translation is CASSQGGVKLFF.

The CDR3 sequence: CASSSPGQGYNEQFF. CDR3 sequence (DNA): TGTGCCAGCAGTTCCCCGGGACAGGGCTACAATGAGCAGTTCTTC. The chain carries TRBV27 and TRBJ2-1, with 9 bases lining up with TRBD1. The V segment lost 4 bases and the J segment 3 bases; nucleotides outside the gene matches: 4. Germline V gives CDR1 MNHEY, CDR2 SMNVEV (reference sequence). The CDR3 runs 15 residues.

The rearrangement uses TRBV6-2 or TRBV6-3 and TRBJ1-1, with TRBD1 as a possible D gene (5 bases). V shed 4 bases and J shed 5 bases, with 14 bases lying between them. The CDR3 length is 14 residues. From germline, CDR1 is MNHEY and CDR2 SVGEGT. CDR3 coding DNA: TGTGCCAGCAGTTTGGGGGGAGGGTTGACTGAAGCTTTCTTT. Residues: CASSLGGGLTEAFF.

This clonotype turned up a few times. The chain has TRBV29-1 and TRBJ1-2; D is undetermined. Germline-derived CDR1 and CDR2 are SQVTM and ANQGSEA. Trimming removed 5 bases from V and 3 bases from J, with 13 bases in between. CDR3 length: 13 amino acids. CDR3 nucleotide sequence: TGCAGCGTTTGTATAAGGGTGGACTATGGCTACACCTTC. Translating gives CSVCIRVDYGYTF.

The CDR3 DNA is TGTGCCAGCAGCTCGACCGGGACAGGGACTTGGGAGCAGTTCTTC. It is translated as CASSSTGTGTWEQFF. The genes are TRBV7-2 and TRBJ2-1; TRBD1 matches 9 bases. The CDR3 extends over 15 amino acids. CDR1 and CDR2 from the germline V gene are SGHTA and FQGNSA. V gave up 4 bases and J gave up 10 bases; unmatched junction bases: 11.